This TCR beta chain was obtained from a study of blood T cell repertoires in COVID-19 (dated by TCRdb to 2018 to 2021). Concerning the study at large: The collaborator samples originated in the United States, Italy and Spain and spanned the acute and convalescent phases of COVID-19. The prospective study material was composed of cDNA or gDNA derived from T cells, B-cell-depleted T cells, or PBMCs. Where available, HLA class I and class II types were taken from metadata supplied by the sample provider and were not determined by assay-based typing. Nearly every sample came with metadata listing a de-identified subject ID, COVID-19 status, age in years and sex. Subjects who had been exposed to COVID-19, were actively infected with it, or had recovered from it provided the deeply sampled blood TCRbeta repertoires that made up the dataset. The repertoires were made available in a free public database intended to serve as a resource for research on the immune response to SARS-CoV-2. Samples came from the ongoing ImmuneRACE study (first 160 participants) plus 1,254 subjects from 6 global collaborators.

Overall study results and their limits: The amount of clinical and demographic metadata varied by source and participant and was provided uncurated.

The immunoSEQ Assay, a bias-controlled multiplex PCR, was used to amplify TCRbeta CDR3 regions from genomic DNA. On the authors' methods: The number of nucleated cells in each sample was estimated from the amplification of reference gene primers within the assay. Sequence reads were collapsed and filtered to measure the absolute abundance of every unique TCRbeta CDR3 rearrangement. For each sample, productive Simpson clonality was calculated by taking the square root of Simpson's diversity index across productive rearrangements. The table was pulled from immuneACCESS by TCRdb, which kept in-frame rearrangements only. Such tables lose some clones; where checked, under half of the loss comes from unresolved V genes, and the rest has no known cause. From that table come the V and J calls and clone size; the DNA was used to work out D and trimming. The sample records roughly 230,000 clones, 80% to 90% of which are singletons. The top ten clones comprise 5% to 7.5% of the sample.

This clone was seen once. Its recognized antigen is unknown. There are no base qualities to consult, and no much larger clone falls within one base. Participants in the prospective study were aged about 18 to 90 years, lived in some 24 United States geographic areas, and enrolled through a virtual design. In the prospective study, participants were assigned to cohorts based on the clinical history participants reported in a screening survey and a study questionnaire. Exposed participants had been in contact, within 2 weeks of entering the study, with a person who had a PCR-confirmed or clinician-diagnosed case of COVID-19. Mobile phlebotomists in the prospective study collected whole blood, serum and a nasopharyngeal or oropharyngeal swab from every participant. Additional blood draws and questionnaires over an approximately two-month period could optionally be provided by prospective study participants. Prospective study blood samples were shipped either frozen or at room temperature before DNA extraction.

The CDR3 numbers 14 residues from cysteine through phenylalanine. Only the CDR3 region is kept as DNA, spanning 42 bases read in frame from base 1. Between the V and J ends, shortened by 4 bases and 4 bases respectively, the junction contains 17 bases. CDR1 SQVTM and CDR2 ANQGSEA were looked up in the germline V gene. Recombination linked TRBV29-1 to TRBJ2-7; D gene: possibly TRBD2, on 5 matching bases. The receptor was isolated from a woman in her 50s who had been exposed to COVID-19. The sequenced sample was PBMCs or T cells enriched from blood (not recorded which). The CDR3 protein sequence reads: CSVVGRGPLYEQYF. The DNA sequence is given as TGCAGCGTTGTAGGCCGGGGTCCCCTTTACGAGCAGTACTTC.